This T cell receptor beta chain was identified in a study of post-analysis software for immune sequencing data. At the level of the study: Courses of disease covered relapsing-remitting, secondary progressive and progressive-relapsing multiple sclerosis. Study results and limitations: Among roughly five TRBV segments more frequent in patients than controls were TRBV5-6, TRBV5-1 and TRBV20-1. Strong co-clustering by F measure linked samples that shared a preparation batch.

The CDR3 consists of 13 residues. Germline V lookup: CDR1 SQVTM, CDR2 ANQGSEA. The TCR beta cDNA libraries contained unique molecular identifiers. Approximately 550,000 cDNA molecules came from around 1 to 9.1 million T cells. MiXCR, applied by TCRdb to the PCR reads, yields one record per CDR3 protein. Altogether some 890,000 distinct CDR3 sequences are present, 53% being singletons, with the ten largest covering 4% to 5.5%. On this clonotype itself: Its antigen is as yet unknown.

Specimen: blood. The chain carries TRBV29-1 and TRBJ2-5; D tentatively reads TRBD1 or TRBD2 (5 bases each). This TCR was sampled from a girl aged 10-17 years with multiple sclerosis. The CDR3 loop is CSSRRDPQETQYF. The CDR3 DNA is TGCAGTAGCCGCCGGGACCCCCAAGAGACCCAGTACTTC.